These T cell receptor beta chains were read from a single sample in a study of T cell changes during pregnancy in multiple sclerosis. Assay: immunoSEQ multiplex PCR; the TCRdb copy retains only in-frame clones and omits some. This sample has 91,000 or so clones, with about 94% found just once. This specimen consisted of peripheral blood, obtained after pregnancy. These receptors were collected from a female donor with multiple sclerosis, enrolled in a pregnancy study. CDR3s include the opening cysteine and the closing phenylalanine or tryptophan. D genes are given only for firm matches. Expanded clones get a size class; other rows say once, few or many, or leave the size out.

D gene | J gene | V gene | clone size | CDR3 protein | CDR3 DNA
. | TRBJ1-1 | TRBV6-1 | . | CANRRGLSDTEAFF | TGTGCCAACCGGAGAGGTTTATCGGACACTGAAGCTTTCTTT
. | TRBJ2-4 | TRBV27 | . | CASSLQGGRNIQYF | TGTGCCAGCAGTTTACAGGGAGGCAGGAACATTCAGTACTTC
TRBD1 | TRBJ1-5 | TRBV19 | . | CASSMWVTGGSQPQHF | TGTGCCAGTAGTATGTGGGTGACAGGGGGGAGTCAGCCCCAGCATTTT
. | TRBJ2-2 | TRBV18 | . | CASGTRDRIGELFF | TGTGCCAGCGGTACCCGGGATCGTATCGGGGAGCTGTTTTTT
. | TRBJ1-4 | TRBV21-1 | . | CASTPHPGQGINEKLFF | TGTGCCAGCACCCCACATCCGGGACAGGGTATAAATGAAAAACTGTTTTTT
. | TRBJ1-2 | TRBV5-4 | . | CASSPGGSASGGYTF | TGTGCCAGCAGCCCGGGGGGGTCTGCATCGGGAGGCTACACCTTC
TRBD2 | TRBJ2-7 | TRBV14 | . | CASSRGTSGSLYEQYF | TGTGCCAGCAGCCGCGGGACTAGCGGGAGCCTCTACGAGCAGTACTTC
TRBD1 | TRBJ2-7 | TRBV27 | . | CASRRDRDGWKQYF | TGTGCCAGCAGAAGGGACAGGGACGGTTGGAAGCAGTACTTC
. | TRBJ1-3 | TRBV19 | once | CASTTGGINGNTIYF | TGTGCCAGTACCACTGGGGGGATCAACGGGAACACCATATATTTT
TRBD2 | TRBJ2-3 | TRBV5-6 | . | CASRPSGSRTDTQYF | TGTGCCAGCAGACCGAGCGGGAGTAGGACAGATACGCAGTATTTT
. | TRBJ2-7 | TRBV5-5 | . | CASSFSRGIYEQYF | TGTGCCAGCAGCTTCTCTCGGGGTATCTACGAGCAGTACTTC
TRBD1 | TRBJ1-1 | TRBV7-9 | . | CASSLVDRGPVEAFF | TGTGCCAGCAGCTTAGTGGACAGGGGGCCGGTTGAAGCTTTCTTT
. | TRBJ2-3 | TRBV7-9 | . | CASSLPGSGKDAQYF | TGTGCCAGCAGCTTGCCCGGGAGCGGAAAGGATGCGCAGTATTTT
. | TRBJ2-3 | TRBV4-1 | . | CASSQVKGSLLTDTQYF | TGCGCCAGCAGCCAAGTCAAAGGGAGCCTCCTCACAGATACGCAGTATTTT
TRBD2 | TRBJ2-2 | TRBV5-1 | . | CASSPTSGSPTGELFF | TGCGCCAGCAGCCCGACTAGCGGGAGTCCCACCGGGGAGCTGTTTTTT
TRBD1 | TRBJ1-2 | TRBV30 | . | CAWKGQGAGYGYTF | TGTGCCTGGAAGGGACAGGGGGCAGGCTATGGCTACACCTTC
TRBD2 | TRBJ2-2 | TRBV2 | . | CASRRSGINTGELFF | TGTGCCAGCAGGCGCAGCGGGATAAACACCGGGGAGCTGTTTTTT
. | TRBJ2-7 | TRBV10-1 | . | CASRTRGQYF | TGCGCCAGCAGAACCCGGGGGCAGTACTTC
TRBD1 | TRBJ1-5 | TRBV15 | . | CATSRDPGTGGPNQPQHF | TGTGCCACCAGCAGAGACCCCGGGACAGGGGGTCCCAATCAGCCCCAGCATTTT
TRBD2 | TRBJ2-1 | TRBV27 | . | CASSFFGTTGNEQFF | TGTGCCAGCAGTTTTTTCGGGACTACCGGGAATGAGCAGTTCTTC
. | TRBJ2-7 | TRBV25-1 | once | CASSGSNSYEQYF | TGTGCCAGCAGCGGGAGTAATAGCTACGAGCAGTACTTC
. | TRBJ1-1 | TRBV2 | . | CASAGREAFF | TGTGCCAGCGCGGGACGTGAAGCTTTCTTT
. | TRBJ2-1 | TRBV7-2 | . | CASSLRLNEQFF | TGTGCCAGCAGCCTCAGGTTAAATGAGCAGTTCTTC
TRBD1 | TRBJ2-2 | TRBV4-1 | . | CASSPGTGLETGELFF | TGCGCCAGCAGCCCCGGGACAGGGTTGGAGACCGGGGAGCTGTTTTTT
TRBD2 | TRBJ2-1 | TRBV7-8 | . | CASSWERDRRRSYNEQFF | TGTGCCAGCAGCTGGGAGCGGGACCGGCGTAGGTCCTACAATGAGCAGTTCTTC
. | TRBJ1-2 | TRBV6-5 | . | CASSGAGANYGYTF | TGTGCCAGCTCGGGTGCGGGGGCTAACTATGGCTACACCTTC
. | TRBJ1-2 | TRBV7-4 | . | CASSPRRVNYGYTF | TGTGCCAGCAGCCCCAGGCGGGTCAACTATGGCTACACCTTC
. | TRBJ2-3 | TRBV27 | once | CASSGGDQTGTDTQYF | TGTGCCAGCAGTGGAGGAGATCAAACCGGCACAGATACGCAGTATTTT
. | TRBJ2-7 | TRBV15 | . | CATSRGRGTEQYF | TGTGCCACCAGCAGAGGACGAGGAACCGAGCAGTACTTC
. | TRBJ2-7 | TRBV28 | . | CASSSPVTATYEQYF | TGTGCCAGCAGTTCCCCCGTGACAGCCACCTACGAGCAGTACTTC
. | TRBJ2-3 | TRBV7-2 | . | CASSRYEDTDTQYF | TGTGCCAGCAGCCGCTACGAAGACACAGATACGCAGTATTTT
. | TRBJ2-1 | TRBV5-4 | . | CASSSQGNEQFF | TGTGCCAGCAGCTCCCAGGGAAATGAGCAGTTCTTC
TRBD1 | TRBJ2-5 | TRBV15 | . | CATSRAGDRILETQYF | TGTGCCACCAGCAGAGCAGGGGACAGAATACTAGAGACCCAGTACTTC
TRBD1 | TRBJ1-2 | TRBV5-5 | . | CASSPDSTGFAGYTF | TGTGCCAGCAGCCCGGACTCGACAGGGTTTGCCGGCTACACCTTC
. | TRBJ2-7 | TRBV29-1 | . | CSVESRAGPDYEQYF | TGCAGCGTTGAATCCCGGGCAGGGCCAGACTACGAGCAGTACTTC
. | TRBJ1-2 | TRBV7-9 | . | CASSLAGGGYTF | TGTGCCAGCAGCTTAGCAGGGGGTGGCTACACCTTC
TRBD1 | TRBJ2-5 | TRBV27 | . | CASRLGGLETQYF | TGTGCCAGCAGATTAGGGGGCTTGGAGACCCAGTACTTC
. | TRBJ2-1 | TRBV5-1 | . | CASSLVQYQEQFF | TGCGCCAGCAGCTTGGTTCAATACCAGGAGCAGTTCTTC
. | TRBJ1-1 | TRBV10-3 | . | CAMRRDGLNTEAFF | TGTGCCATGAGGAGAGACGGCTTGAACACTGAAGCTTTCTTT
. | TRBJ2-4 | TRBV2 | . | CASRNRAVQYF | TGTGCCAGCAGGAACAGGGCCGTTCAGTACTTC
. | TRBJ1-5 | TRBV7-8 | . | CASSLGRVESNQPQHF | TGTGCCAGCAGCTTAGGGCGGGTAGAAAGCAATCAGCCCCAGCATTTT
. | TRBJ1-3 | TRBV6-5 | . | CASSYGFSGNTIYF | TGTGCCAGCAGTTACGGCTTCTCTGGAAACACCATATATTTT
. | TRBJ2-3 | TRBV7-3 | once | CASSLSLGDTQYF | TGTGCCAGCAGCTTAAGTCTAGGAGATACGCAGTATTTT
. | TRBJ1-3 | TRBV5-1 | once | CASSLIPLQGNSGNTIYF | TGCGCCAGCAGCTTGATACCTCTCCAGGGAAACTCTGGAAACACCATATATTTT
. | TRBJ2-1 | TRBV28 | . | CASSLFRGYNEQFF | TGTGCCAGCAGTTTATTTCGGGGCTACAATGAGCAGTTCTTC
TRBD2 | TRBJ2-3 | TRBV6-4 | . | CASSTAAGGPNTQYF | TGTGCCAGCAGCACCGCGGCGGGAGGGCCAAATACGCAGTATTTT
. | TRBJ2-5 | TRBV11-2 | once | CASSLTSASVETQYF | TGTGCCAGCAGCTTAACGTCGGCTAGCGTGGAGACCCAGTACTTC
TRBD1 | TRBJ2-1 | TRBV5-1 | . | CASSTGQGANEQFF | TGCGCCAGCAGCACTGGACAGGGGGCAAATGAGCAGTTCTTC
TRBD1 | TRBJ2-5 | TRBV4-3 | . | CAGSSDYRGWETQYF | TGCGCCGGCAGTTCTGACTACAGGGGCTGGGAGACCCAGTACTTC
. | TRBJ2-2 | TRBV21-1 | . | CASSKTSGSNTGELFF | TGTGCCAGCAGCAAAACTAGCGGGTCCAACACCGGGGAGCTGTTTTTT
. | TRBJ1-5 | TRBV4-2 | . | CASSQDAGQPQHF | TGTGCCAGCAGCCAAGACGCCGGGCAGCCCCAGCATTTT
TRBD1 | TRBJ2-7 | TRBV27 | . | CASSFRQGALEQYF | TGTGCCAGCAGTTTTAGACAGGGGGCGCTTGAGCAGTACTTC
. | TRBJ2-7 | TRBV7-8 | . | CASSSTDKITYEQYF | TGTGCCAGCAGCTCTACGGACAAAATTACCTACGAGCAGTACTTC
TRBD1 | TRBJ1-1 | TRBV6-4 | . | CASSRDRGGNTEAFF | TGTGCCAGCAGTAGGGACAGGGGGGGGAACACTGAAGCTTTCTTT